The present entry profiles one T cell receptor beta chain with its context. The data are from a study of OX40 agonist ivuxolimab in advanced cancers. Across the whole study: Ivuxolimab, which patients received intravenously every 2 weeks, was dosed at 0.01 to 10 mg/kg.

Germline lookup yields CDR1 MNHNS and CDR2 SASEGT. The ends were cut back, 0 bases at V and 4 bases at J, with 15 bases in the middle. This CDR3 has 16 amino acids. The table came from immunoSEQ multiplex PCR; TCRdb's copy has only in-frame clones and leaves some out. The sample has some 37,000 clones, about 85% seen once; the top ten hold 3.5% to 5%. The chain carries TRBV6-1 and TRBJ1-2; D gene ambiguous. The source is an adult with an advanced solid tumor such as melanoma, head and neck, liver or kidney cancer. Sample: CD4+ or CD8+ T cells sorted from blood, taken in a trial of the OX40 agonist ivuxolimab. In nucleotides, the CDR3 is TGTGCCAGCAGTGAAGCGGGGTCTCCAAGCCTCTATGGCTACACCTTC. Amino acids: CASSEAGSPSLYGYTF.